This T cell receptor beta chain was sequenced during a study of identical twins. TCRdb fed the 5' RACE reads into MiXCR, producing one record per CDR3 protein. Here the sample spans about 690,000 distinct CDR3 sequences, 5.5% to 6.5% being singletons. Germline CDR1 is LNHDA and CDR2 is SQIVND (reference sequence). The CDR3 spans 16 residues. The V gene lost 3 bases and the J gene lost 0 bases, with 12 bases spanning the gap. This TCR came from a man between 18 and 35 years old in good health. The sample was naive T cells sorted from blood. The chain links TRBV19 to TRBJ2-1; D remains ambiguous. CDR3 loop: CASSIRVGSSYNEQFF. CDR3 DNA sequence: TGTGCCAGTAGTATCCGAGTGGGAAGCTCCTACAATGAGCAGTTCTTC.